The 15 T cell receptor beta chains presented below share a single source sample, sequenced in a study of T cells in Graves' hyperthyroidism and ophthalmopathy. The investigators amplified TCR beta CDR3 regions from RNA transcripts. The HTBI primer set drove a first-round RT-PCR of the TCR CDR3. TCRdb used MiXCR to reprocess the multiplex PCR reads, holding one entry per CDR3 protein. Of about 350,000 distinct CDR3 sequences detected, roughly 15% appear once; the ten largest clones hold around a third. The sequenced sample consisted of blood. The receptors stem from a woman aged 25-40 years with Graves' hyperthyroidism that later progressed to Graves' ophthalmopathy.

The rearrangement uses TRBV6-1 and TRBJ1-5; TRBD1 matches at 9 bases. With V trimmed by 6 bases and J by 2 bases, 5 bases remained unmatched. This CDR3 comprises 15 residues. CDR1 is MNHNS, CDR2 SASEGT, per germline. In DNA form, the CDR3 reads TGTGCCAGCAGGGAGGGACAGGGCGGCAATCAGCCCCAGCATTTT. Translated: CASREGQGGNQPQHF.

The chain links TRBV7-2 to TRBJ2-3; D is unresolved. Germline V gene lookup returns CDR1 SGHTA and CDR2 FQGNSA. V lost 4 bases and J 7 bases, leaving 9 bases between the germline ends. CDR3 length equals 12 residues. The chain's CDR3 is CASSSQRNTQYF. The CDR3 nucleotides are TGTGCCAGCAGCTCGCAACGAAATACGCAGTATTTT. Combining the CDR3 with reference TRBV7-2 and TRBJ2-3 gives the whole variable domain GAGVSQSPSNKVTEKGKDVELRCDPISGHTALYWYRQSLGQGLEFLIYFQGNSAPDKSGLPSDRFSAERTGGSVSTLTIQRTQQEDSAVYLCASSSQRNTQYFGPGTRLTVL.

This clonotype occurred many times. The gene calls are TRBV20-1 and TRBJ2-1; 9 bases fit TRBD2. The CDR3 spans 16 residues. Trimming cost V 1 base and J 5 bases; bases outside gene matches: 9. In germline, CDR1 is DFQATT, CDR2 SNEGSKA (reference sequence). Here the CDR3 DNA reads TGCAGTGCTAGAGTCAGCCTAGCGGGGAATCACAATGAGCAGTTCTTC. It encodes CSARVSLAGNHNEQFF.

The CDR3 sequence: CASSTTDRGLRTGNTEAFF. The DNA for the CDR3 is TGTGCCAGCAGCACGACAGACAGGGGGCTACGAACGGGGAACACTGAAGCTTTCTTT. V is TRBV7-9 and J is TRBJ1-1; 10 nucleotides agree with TRBD1. The germline V gene has CDR1 SEHNR and CDR2 FQNEAQ (reference sequence). The CDR3 extends over 19 amino acids. Losses at the gene ends were 5 bases for V and 1 base for J; bases not matched to a gene: 16. Supplemented by reference TRBV7-9 and TRBJ1-1, the full variable domain reads DTGVSQNPRHKITKRGQNVTFRCDPISEHNRLYWYRQTLGQGPEFLTYFQNEAQLEKSRLLSDRFSAERPKGSFSTLEIQRTEQGDSAMYLCASSTTDRGLRTGNTEAFFGQGTRLTVV.

This clonotype was counted between two and nine times. The chain recombines TRBV5-6 with TRBJ2-7; D gene ambiguous. Trimming shortened V by 1 base and J by 2 bases, and 4 bases separated the two germline ends. The length of the CDR3 is 12 residues. The V gene's germline CDR1 is SGHDT and CDR2 YYEEEE. Here the CDR3 DNA reads TGTGCCAGCAGCTTGCATCCCTACGAGCAGTACTTC. It encodes CASSLHPYEQYF.

This clonotype was counted many times. The chain is built from TRBV5-1 and TRBJ2-6, with D unresolved. Germline CDR1 SGHRS, CDR2 YFSETQ. Trimming stripped 2 bases from V and 4 bases from J, with 10 bases between. This CDR3 comprises 15 residues. CDR3 loop: CASSLKQSGANVLTF. DNA of the CDR3: TGCGCCAGCAGCTTAAAACAATCGGGGGCCAACGTCCTGACTTTC. Filled out from reference TRBV5-1 and TRBJ2-6, the complete variable domain reads KAGVTQTPRYLIKTRGQQVTLSCSPISGHRSVSWYQQTPGQGLQFLFEYFSETQRNKGNFPGRFSGRQFSNSRSEMNVSTLELGDSALYLCASSLKQSGANVLTFGAGSRLTVL.

V and J are TRBV11-2 and TRBJ2-1, with a tentative D call TRBD1 (6 bases). The CDR3 consists of 16 residues. Germline CDR1 and CDR2: SGHAT and FQNNGV. The germline V and J ends were trimmed by 5 bases and 7 bases, with 21 bases remaining between them. The CDR3 DNA follows: TGTGCCAGCAGCATCATAGTGGGGGCCCCCGAGAATGAGCAGTTCTTC. Protein product: CASSIIVGAPENEQFF.

This clonotype was seen ten or more times. J is TRBJ1-5 and V is TRBV28; D gene uncertain. This CDR3 contains 12 residues. Germline CDR1 and CDR2: MDHEN and SYDVKM. V was shortened by 5 bases and J by 1 base, with 3 bases between the two germline ends. The CDR3 loop is CASSISNQPQHF. The CDR3 region has the DNA TGTGCCAGCAGTATCAGCAATCAGCCCCAGCATTTT.

As regards this clonotype: A read error may be the cause here, since a much bigger clone is one base away. The gene calls are TRBV28 and TRBJ2-5; D not certain. The germline V gene encodes CDR1 MDHEN and CDR2 SYDVKM. The CDR3 is made up of 15 amino acids. CDR3 DNA: TGTGCCAGCAGTTTATTGGGCATGGGCCAAGAGACCCAGCACTTC. Amino acid sequence: CASSLLGMGQETQHF.

This clonotype was seen a handful of times. The chain links TRBV30 to TRBJ2-5; no clear D gene. The V gene's germline CDR1 is GTSNPN and CDR2 SVGIG (reference sequence). This CDR3 contains 16 residues. Trimming removed 0 bases at V and 2 bases at J, with 16 bases between. The CDR3, as DNA: TGTGCCTGGAGTGTACTAAAGTCGGCAGGTCAAGAGACCCAGTACTTC. It translates to CAWSVLKSAGQETQYF.

The chain employs TRBV19 and TRBJ2-7, with 8 bases identical to TRBD1. CDR1 is LNHDA and CDR2 is SQIVND in the germline V gene (reference sequence). Unmatched junction bases numbered 8, after V lost 4 bases and J lost 6 bases. The CDR3 contains 14 residues. This CDR3 is CASSTRRTGSEQYF. The CDR3 DNA reads as TGTGCCAGTAGTACCCGACGGACAGGGAGCGAGCAGTACTTC.

This clonotype appeared many times. This sequence joins TRBV20-1 and TRBJ2-5, with a tentative D call TRBD1 (5 bases). The V end lost 6 bases, the J end lost 0 bases, and 8 bases lay between the germline ends. The germline V gene has CDR1 DFQATT and CDR2 SNEGSKA (reference sequence). The CDR3 contains 12 residues. CDR3 nucleotide sequence: TGCAGTGCGGGGCAGAACCAAGAGACCCAGTACTTC. Translating it yields CSAGQNQETQYF.

This clonotype was counted at least ten times. The chain recombines TRBV18 with TRBJ2-3; D is ambiguous. Deletions cut 4 bases from V and 6 bases from J, with 11 bases between. Germline assignment: CDR1 KGHSH and CDR2 LQKENI. The CDR3 contains 13 residues. In DNA, the CDR3 is TGTGCCAGCTCACGAACAGCGCGGGATACGCAGTATTTT. Translation: CASSRTARDTQYF. The entire variable domain, with the rest obtained from reference TRBV18 and TRBJ2-3, is as follows: NAGVMQNPRHLVRRRGQEARLRCSPMKGHSHVYWYRQLPEEGLKFMVYLQKENIIDESGMPKERFSAEFPKEGPSILRIQQVVRGDSAAYFCASSRTARDTQYFGPGTRLTVL.

The rearrangement joins TRBV19 to TRBJ1-3; D possibly corresponds to TRBD1 (6 bases). CDR3 length: 16 amino acids. Germline assignment: CDR1 LNHDA and CDR2 SQIVND (reference sequence). The V end was cut by 3 bases, the J end by 0 bases, with 12 bases between. CDR3 nucleotide sequence: TGTGCCAGTAGTATCGTCGGGACACACTCTGGAAACACCATATATTTT. Its translation is CASSIVGTHSGNTIYF.

This clonotype was seen a handful of times. This chain links TRBV29-1 with TRBJ2-7; maybe TRBD2 (7 bases). V lost 3 bases to trimming and J lost 0 bases, with 21 bases between them. The CDR3 has 17 amino acids. CDR1 and CDR2 (germline): SQVTM, ANQGSEA. The CDR3: CSVESGLGGRSSYEQYF. CDR3 sequence (DNA): TGCAGCGTTGAGAGCGGGTTGGGGGGGCGCAGCTCCTACGAGCAGTACTTC.